This TCR beta chain was identified during a study of metastatic and nonmetastatic thyroid tumors. Before thyroid surgery, none of the patients had received any treatment. This clone was detected a few times. TCRdb re-called the PCR reads with MiXCR. The profile shows roughly 81,000 clones, around 9.1% of them singletons. The CDR3 is 15 amino acids. The germline gives CDR1 WSHSY, CDR2 SAAADI. J gave up 4 bases and V 7 bases, and 10 bases lay outside the gene matches. The clonotype was recovered from a female donor with papillary thyroid cancer or a benign thyroid nodule (not recorded which). Some clones in this sample may be carry-over from other donors' samples. The sequencing input was blood. The chain combines TRBV10-2 with TRBJ2-3; 8 positions agree with TRBD2. CDR3 sequence: CASTPAGGRADTQYF. The CDR3 DNA sequence: TGCGCCAGCACTCCCGCGGGGGGCCGGGCAGATACGCAGTATTTT.